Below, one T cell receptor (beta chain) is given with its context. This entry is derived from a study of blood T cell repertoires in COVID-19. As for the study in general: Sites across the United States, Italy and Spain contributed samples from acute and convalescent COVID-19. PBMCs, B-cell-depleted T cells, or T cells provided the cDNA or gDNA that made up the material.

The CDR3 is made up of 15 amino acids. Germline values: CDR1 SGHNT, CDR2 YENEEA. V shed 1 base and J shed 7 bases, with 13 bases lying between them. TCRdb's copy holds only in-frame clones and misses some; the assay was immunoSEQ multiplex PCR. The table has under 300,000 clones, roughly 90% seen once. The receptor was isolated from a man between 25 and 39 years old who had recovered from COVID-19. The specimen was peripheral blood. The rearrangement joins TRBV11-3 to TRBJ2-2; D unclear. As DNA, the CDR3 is TGTGCCAGCAGCTTAGGCGGAGCTTTATACGGGGAGCTGTTTTTT. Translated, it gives CASSLGGALYGELFF.